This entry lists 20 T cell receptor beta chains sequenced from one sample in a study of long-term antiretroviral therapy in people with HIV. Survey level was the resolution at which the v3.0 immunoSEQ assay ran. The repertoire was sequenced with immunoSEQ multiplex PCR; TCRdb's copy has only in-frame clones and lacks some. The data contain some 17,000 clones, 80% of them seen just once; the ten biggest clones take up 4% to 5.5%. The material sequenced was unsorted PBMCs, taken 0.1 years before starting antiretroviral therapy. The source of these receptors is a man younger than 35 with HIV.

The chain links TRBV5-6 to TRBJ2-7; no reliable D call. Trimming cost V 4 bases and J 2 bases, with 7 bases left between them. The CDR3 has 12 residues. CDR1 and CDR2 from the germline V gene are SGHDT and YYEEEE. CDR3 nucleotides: TGTGCCAGCAGCCGTCACACCTACGAGCAGTACTTC. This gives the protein CASSRHTYEQYF.

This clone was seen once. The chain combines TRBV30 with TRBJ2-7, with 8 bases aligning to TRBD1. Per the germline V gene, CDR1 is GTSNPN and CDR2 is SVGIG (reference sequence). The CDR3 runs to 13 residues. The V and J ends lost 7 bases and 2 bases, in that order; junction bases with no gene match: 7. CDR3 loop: CASSGGDAYEQYF. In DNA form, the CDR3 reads TGTGCCTCTTCAGGGGGCGACGCCTACGAGCAGTACTTC.

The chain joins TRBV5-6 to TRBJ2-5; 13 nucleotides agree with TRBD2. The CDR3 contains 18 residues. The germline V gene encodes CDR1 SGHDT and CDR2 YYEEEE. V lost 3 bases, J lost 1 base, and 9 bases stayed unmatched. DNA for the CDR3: TGTGCCAGCAGCTCTCCGGGACTAGCGGGGCTGGTCCAAGAGACCCAGTACTTC. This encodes CASSSPGLAGLVQETQYF.

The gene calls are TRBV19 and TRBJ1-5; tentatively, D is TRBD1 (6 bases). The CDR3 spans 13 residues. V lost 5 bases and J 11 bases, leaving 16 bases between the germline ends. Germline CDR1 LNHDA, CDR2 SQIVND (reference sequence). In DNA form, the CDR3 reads TGTGCCAGTAGTTCGACAGGCCCCTTAGCCCAGCATTTT. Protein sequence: CASSSTGPLAQHF. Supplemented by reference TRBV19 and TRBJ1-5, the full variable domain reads DGGITQSPKYLFRKEGQNVTLSCEQNLNHDAMYWYRQDPGQGLRLIYYSQIVNDFQKGDIAEGYSVSREKKESFPLTVTSAQKNPTAFYLCASSSTGPLAQHFGDGTRLSIL.

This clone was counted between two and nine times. The CDR3 sequence is CASRSPGTHYEQYF. CDR3 in DNA: TGTGCCAGCAGGTCCCCCGGGACACACTACGAGCAGTACTTC. The chain employs TRBV28 and TRBJ2-7, with a tentative D call TRBD1 (6 bases). Germline values: CDR1 MDHEN, CDR2 SYDVKM. Between the trimmed V and J ends, which lost 6 bases and 3 bases, there was a span of 15 bases. The CDR3 runs 14 residues.

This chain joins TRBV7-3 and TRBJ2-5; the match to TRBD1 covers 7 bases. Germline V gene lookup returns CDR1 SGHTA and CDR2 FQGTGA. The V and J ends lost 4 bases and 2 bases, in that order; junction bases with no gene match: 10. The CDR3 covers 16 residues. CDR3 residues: CASSSTGTDKQETQYF. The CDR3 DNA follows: TGTGCCAGCAGCTCAACCGGGACAGATAAACAAGAGACCCAGTACTTC.

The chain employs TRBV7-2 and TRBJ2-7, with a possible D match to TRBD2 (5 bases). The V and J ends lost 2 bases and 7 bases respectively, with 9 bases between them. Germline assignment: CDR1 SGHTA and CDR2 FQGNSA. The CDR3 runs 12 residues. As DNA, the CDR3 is TGTGCCAGCAGCTTAAATCGGGAAGAGCAGTACTTC. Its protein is CASSLNREEQYF.

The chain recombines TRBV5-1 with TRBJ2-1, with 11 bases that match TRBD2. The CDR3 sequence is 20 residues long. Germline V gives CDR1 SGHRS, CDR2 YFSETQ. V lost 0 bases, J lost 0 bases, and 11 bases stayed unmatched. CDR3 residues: CASSLVPPSGRTSSYNEQFF. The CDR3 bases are TGCGCCAGCAGCTTGGTGCCCCCTAGCGGGAGGACGAGCTCCTACAATGAGCAGTTCTTC.

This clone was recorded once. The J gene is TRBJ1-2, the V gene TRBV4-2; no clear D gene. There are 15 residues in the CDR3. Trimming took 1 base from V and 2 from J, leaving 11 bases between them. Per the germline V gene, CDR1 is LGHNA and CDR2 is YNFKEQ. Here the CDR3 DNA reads TGTGCCAGCAGCCAAGGGGCTCAGGTCAACTATGGCTACACCTTC. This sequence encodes CASSQGAQVNYGYTF.

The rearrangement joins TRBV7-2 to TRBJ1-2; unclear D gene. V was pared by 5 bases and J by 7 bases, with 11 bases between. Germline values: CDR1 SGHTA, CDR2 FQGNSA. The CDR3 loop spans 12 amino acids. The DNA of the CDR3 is TGTGCCAGCAGCCGGGAGCGAAGTGGCTACACCTTC. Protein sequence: CASSRERSGYTF.

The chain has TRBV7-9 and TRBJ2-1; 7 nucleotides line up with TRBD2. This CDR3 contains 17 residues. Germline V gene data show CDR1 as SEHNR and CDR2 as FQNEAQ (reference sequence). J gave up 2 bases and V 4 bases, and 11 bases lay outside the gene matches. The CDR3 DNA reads TGTGCCAGCAGCTCCCTCGGGCTAGCGGAGACCTACAATGAGCAGTTCTTC. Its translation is CASSSLGLAETYNEQFF.

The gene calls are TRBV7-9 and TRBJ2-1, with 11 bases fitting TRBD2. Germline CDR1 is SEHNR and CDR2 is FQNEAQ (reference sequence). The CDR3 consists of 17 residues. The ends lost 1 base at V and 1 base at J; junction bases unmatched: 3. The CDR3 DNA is TGTGCCAGCAGCTTAGGACTAGCGGGACAATCCTACAATGAGCAGTTCTTC. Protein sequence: CASSLGLAGQSYNEQFF.

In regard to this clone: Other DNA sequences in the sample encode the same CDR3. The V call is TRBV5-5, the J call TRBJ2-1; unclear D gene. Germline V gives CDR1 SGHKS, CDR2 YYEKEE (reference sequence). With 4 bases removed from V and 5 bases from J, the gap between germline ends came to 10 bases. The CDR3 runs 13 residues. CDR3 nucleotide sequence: TGTGCCAGCAGCCTGGGTCCTGACAATGAGCAGTTCTTC. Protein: CASSLGPDNEQFF.

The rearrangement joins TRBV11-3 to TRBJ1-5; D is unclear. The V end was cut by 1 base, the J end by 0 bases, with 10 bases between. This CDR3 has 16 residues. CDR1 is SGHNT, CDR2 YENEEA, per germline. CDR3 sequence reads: CASSLGGTYSNQPQHF. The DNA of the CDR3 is TGTGCCAGCAGCTTAGGAGGCACTTATAGCAATCAGCCCCAGCATTTT.

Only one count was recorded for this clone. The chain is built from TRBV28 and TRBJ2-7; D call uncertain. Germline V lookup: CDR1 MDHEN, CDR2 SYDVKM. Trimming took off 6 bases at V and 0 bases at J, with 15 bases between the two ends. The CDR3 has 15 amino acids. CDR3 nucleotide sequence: TGTGCCAGCAGCCCAAAAGGAGAGTTCTCCTACGAGCAGTACTTC. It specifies CASSPKGEFSYEQYF.

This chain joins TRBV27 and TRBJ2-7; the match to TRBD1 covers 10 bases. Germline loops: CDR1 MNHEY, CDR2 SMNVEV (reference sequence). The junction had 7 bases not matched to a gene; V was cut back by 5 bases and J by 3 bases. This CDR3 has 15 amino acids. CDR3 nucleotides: TGTGCCAGCAGTCCTCCGGGACAGGGGCTCTACGAGCAGTACTTC. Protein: CASSPPGQGLYEQYF.

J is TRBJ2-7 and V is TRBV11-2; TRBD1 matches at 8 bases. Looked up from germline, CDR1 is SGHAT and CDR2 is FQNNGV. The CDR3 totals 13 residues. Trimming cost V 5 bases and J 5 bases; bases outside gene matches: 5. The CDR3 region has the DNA TGTGCCAGCAGCCAGGACAGGGCCAACGAGCAGTACTTC. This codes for CASSQDRANEQYF.

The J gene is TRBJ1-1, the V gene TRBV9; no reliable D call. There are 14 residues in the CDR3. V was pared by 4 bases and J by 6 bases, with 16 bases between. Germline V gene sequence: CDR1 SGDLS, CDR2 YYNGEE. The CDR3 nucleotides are TGTGCCAGCAGCCCCCGGGTGGAGGGAGCTGAAGCTTTCTTT. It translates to CASSPRVEGAEAFF.

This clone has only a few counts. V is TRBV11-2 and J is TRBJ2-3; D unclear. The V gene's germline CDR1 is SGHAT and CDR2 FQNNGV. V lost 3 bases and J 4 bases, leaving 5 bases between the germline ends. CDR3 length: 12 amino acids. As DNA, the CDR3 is TGTGCCAGCAGCTTCACGGCAGATACGCAGTATTTT. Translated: CASSFTADTQYF.

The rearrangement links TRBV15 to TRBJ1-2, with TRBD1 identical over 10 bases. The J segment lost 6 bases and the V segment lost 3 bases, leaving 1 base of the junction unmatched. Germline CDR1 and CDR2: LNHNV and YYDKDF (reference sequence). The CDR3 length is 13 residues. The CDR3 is CATSRGTGDGYTF. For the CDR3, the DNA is TGTGCCACCAGCAGGGGGACAGGGGATGGCTACACCTTC.